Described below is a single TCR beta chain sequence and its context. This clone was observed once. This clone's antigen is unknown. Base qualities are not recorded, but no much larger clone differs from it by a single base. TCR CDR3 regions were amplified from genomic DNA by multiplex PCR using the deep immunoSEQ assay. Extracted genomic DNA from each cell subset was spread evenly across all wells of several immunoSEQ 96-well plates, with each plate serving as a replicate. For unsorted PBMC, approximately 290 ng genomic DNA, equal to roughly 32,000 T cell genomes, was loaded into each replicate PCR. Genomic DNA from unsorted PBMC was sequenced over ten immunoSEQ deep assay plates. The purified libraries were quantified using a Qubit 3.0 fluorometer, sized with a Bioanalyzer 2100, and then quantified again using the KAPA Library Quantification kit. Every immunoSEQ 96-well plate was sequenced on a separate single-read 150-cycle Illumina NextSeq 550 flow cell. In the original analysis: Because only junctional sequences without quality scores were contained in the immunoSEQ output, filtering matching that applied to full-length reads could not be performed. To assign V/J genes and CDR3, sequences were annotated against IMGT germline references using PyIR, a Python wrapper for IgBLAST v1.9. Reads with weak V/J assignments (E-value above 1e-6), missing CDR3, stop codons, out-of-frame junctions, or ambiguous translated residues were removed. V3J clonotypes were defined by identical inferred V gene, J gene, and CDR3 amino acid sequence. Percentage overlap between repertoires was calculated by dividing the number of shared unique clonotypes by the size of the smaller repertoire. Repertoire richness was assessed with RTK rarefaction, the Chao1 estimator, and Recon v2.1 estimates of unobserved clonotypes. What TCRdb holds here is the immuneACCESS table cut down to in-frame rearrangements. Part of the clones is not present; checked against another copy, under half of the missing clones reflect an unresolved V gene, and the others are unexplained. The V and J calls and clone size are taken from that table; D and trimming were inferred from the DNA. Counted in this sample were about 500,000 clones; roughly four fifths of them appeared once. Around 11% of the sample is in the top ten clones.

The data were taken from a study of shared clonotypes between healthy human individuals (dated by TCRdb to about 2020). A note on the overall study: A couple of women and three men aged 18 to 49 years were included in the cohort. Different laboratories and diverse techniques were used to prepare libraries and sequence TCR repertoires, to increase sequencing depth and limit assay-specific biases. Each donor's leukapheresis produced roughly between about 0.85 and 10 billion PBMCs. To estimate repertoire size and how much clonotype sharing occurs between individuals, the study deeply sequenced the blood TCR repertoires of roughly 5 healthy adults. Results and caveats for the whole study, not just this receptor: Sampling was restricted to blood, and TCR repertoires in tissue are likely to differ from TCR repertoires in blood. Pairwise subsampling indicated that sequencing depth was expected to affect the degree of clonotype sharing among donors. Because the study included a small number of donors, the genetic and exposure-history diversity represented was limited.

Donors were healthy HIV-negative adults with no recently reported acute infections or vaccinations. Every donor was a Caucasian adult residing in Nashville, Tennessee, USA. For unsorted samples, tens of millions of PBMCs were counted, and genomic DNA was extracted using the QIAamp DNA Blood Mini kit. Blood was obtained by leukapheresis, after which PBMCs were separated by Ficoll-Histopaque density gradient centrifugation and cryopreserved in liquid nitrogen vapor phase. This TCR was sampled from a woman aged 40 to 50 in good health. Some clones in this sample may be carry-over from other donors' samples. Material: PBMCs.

The CDR3 reads as follows: CASSWIQEDEQFF. At the DNA level, the sequence is TGTGCCAGCAGCTGGATCCAGGAGGATGAGCAGTTCTTC. Recombination linked TRBV7-3 to TRBJ2-1, with TRBD2 as a weak D call on 5 bases. The CDR3 holds 13 amino acids from the cysteine to the phenylalanine. The CDR3 DNA has 39 bases and is translated from base 1. From the germline V gene, CDR1 is SGHTA and CDR2 is FQGTGA. V loses 4 bases of germline sequence and J loses 8 bases, and the interval between the two ends is 12 bases.